The 23 T cell receptor beta chains below were found in one sample sequenced in a study of blood T cells in healthy people across ages. Combining a sample-barcoded 5' primer with a J-beta primer mix, a second PCR ran for about 7 to 11 cycles. In TCRdb, the 5' RACE reads were re-called with MiXCR into one record per CDR3 protein. This sample has more than 650,000 distinct CDR3 sequences; about 24% occur once, and the top ten carry around a fifth. The sample taken for sequencing was blood. These receptors originate from a man aged 70 or older in good health.

This clonotype came up a few times. The CDR3 nucleotides are TGTGCCAGCATCCTTTCCGGGCCGAACACTGAAGCTTTCTTT. Translation: CASILSGPNTEAFF. The chain couples TRBV12-3 or TRBV12-4 to TRBJ1-1; D is uncertain. The CDR3 loop spans 14 amino acids. V lost 7 bases and J 1 base, leaving 13 bases between the germline ends.

This sequence joins TRBV29-1 and TRBJ1-2; a possible D gene is TRBD1 (5 bases). Trimming removed 6 bases at V and 4 bases at J, with 12 bases between. CDR1 and CDR2 (germline): SQVTM, ANQGSEA. The CDR3 is made up of 12 amino acids. Written as DNA, the CDR3 is TGCAGCGTGCAGGGCGGCCCCTATGGCTACACCTTC. It encodes CSVQGGPYGYTF.

The J gene is TRBJ2-1, the V gene TRBV6-4, with a possible D match to TRBD2 (5 bases). The ends were cut back, 5 bases at V and 2 bases at J, with 13 bases in the middle. The CDR3 has 15 amino acids. The germline CDR1 and CDR2 sequences are MRHNA and SNTAGT. The CDR3 sequence is CASSPATRPYNEQFF. The CDR3 DNA sequence: TGTGCCAGCAGTCCGGCTACTAGACCCTACAATGAGCAGTTCTTC.

This clonotype was counted only a few times. V usage is TRBV29-1 and J usage is TRBJ2-7; perhaps D is TRBD1 or TRBD2 (5 bases each). Per germline, CDR1 SQVTM and CDR2 ANQGSEA. The CDR3 sequence is 15 residues long. V dropped 4 bases and J dropped 3 bases, with 19 bases sitting between them. CDR3 nucleotides: TGCAGCGTTGGGGGCATCCGGGACGGATACTACGAGCAGTACTTC. Protein: CSVGGIRDGYYEQYF.

DNA for the CDR3: TGTGCCAGCAGCTTAGCGCCGAGGGATTTAGGGGAGACCCAGTACTTC. It translates to CASSLAPRDLGETQYF. This chain links TRBV7-2 with TRBJ2-5; maybe TRBD2 (5 bases). V lost 0 bases and J lost 5, with 16 bases in between. The CDR3 totals 16 residues. Germline V gene sequence: CDR1 SGHTA, CDR2 FQGNSA.

The gene calls are TRBV20-1 and TRBJ2-3; 8 bases match TRBD2. Germline loops: CDR1 DFQATT, CDR2 SNEGSKA (reference sequence). V was pared by 1 base and J by 5 bases, with 5 bases of the junction left unmatched. The CDR3 extends over 14 amino acids. The CDR3 here is CSARGTSIRDTQYF. CDR3 coding DNA: TGCAGTGCTAGAGGGACTAGCATTCGAGATACGCAGTATTTT.

This clonotype appeared a few times. The rearrangement joins TRBV5-1 to TRBJ1-5; no firm D call. V lost 4 bases, J lost 9 bases, and 14 bases lay in between. The CDR3 is 13 residues long. In germline, CDR1 is SGHRS, CDR2 YFSETQ. The CDR3 sequence is CASSPDGPWPQHF. The CDR3 coding sequence is TGCGCCAGCAGCCCGGACGGCCCGTGGCCCCAGCATTTT.

The V gene is TRBV12-3 or TRBV12-4, the J gene TRBJ1-5, with D perhaps TRBD1 (6 bases). The CDR3 is made up of 16 amino acids. V shed 2 bases and J shed 4 bases, with 15 bases lying between them. The CDR3 reads CASSLYGGGANQPQHF. CDR3 sequence (DNA): TGTGCCAGCAGTTTATACGGAGGGGGTGCAAATCAGCCCCAGCATTTT.

A few counts support this clonotype. The chain links TRBV7-7 to TRBJ1-3, with D possibly matching TRBD1 (5 bases). V gave up 5 bases and J gave up 4 bases, with 15 bases separating them. CDR1 and CDR2 from the germline V gene are SSHAT and FNYEAQ (reference sequence). The CDR3 loop spans 15 amino acids. The CDR3 loop reads CASSPDSLYGNTIYF. The CDR3, as DNA: TGTGCCAGCAGCCCCGACAGTCTCTACGGAAACACCATATATTTT.

This clonotype was detected only a few times. The rearrangement links TRBV27 to TRBJ1-1; TRBD1 matches 8 bases. V shed 4 bases and J 5 bases; nucleotides not matched to a gene: 6. The CDR3 consists of 14 residues. The germline V gene encodes CDR1 MNHEY and CDR2 SMNVEV (reference sequence). The CDR3 nucleotides read TGTGCCAGCAGTTCATACGACAGGGGTACTGAAGCTTTCTTT. This gives the protein CASSSYDRGTEAFF.

The chain combines TRBV12-3 or TRBV12-4 with TRBJ2-5; D perhaps matches TRBD2 (6 bases). Trimming took off 7 bases at V and 0 bases at J, with 15 bases between the two ends. The CDR3 is made up of 15 amino acids. The CDR3 DNA is TGTGCCAGCACTAGGGGAGGCCCGTACCAAGAGACCCAGTACTTC. This gives the protein CASTRGGPYQETQYF.

This chain links TRBV7-3 with TRBJ1-4; D gene unclear. Trimming took 1 base from V and 3 from J, leaving 12 bases between them. The CDR3 contains 16 residues. The germline CDR1 and CDR2 sequences are SGHTA and FQGTGA. The CDR3 region has the DNA TGTGCCAGCAGCTTAAATGGAAGGGTAGCTAATGAAAAACTGTTTTTT. Residues: CASSLNGRVANEKLFF.

This chain joins TRBV3-1 and TRBJ1-2; 7 bases match TRBD1. V dropped 3 bases and J dropped 4; count of bases not matched to a gene: 11. The CDR3 has 16 amino acids. Germline assignment: CDR1 LGHDT and CDR2 YNNKEL (reference sequence). The CDR3 DNA reads as TGTGCCAGCAGCCACATGACAGGGCCCGGGATCTATGGCTACACCTTC. Amino acid sequence: CASSHMTGPGIYGYTF. Full variable domain (rest looked up from reference TRBV3-1 and TRBJ1-2): DTAVSQTPKYLVTQMGNDKSIKCEQNLGHDTMYWYKQDSKKFLKIMFSYNNKELIINETVPNRFSPKSPDKAHLNLHINSLELGDSAVYFCASSHMTGPGIYGYTFGSGTRLTVV.

This clonotype was seen a handful of times. The chain joins TRBV6-5 to TRBJ1-4; D is ambiguous. V was clipped by 0 bases and J by 5 bases, with 10 bases between them. The CDR3 length is 15 residues. Germline V CDR1 and CDR2: MNHEY, SVGAGI. CDR3 loop: CASSYSRQPNEKLFF. The CDR3 DNA sequence: TGTGCCAGCAGTTACTCAAGGCAGCCCAATGAAAAACTGTTTTTT.

The chain combines TRBV20-1 with TRBJ1-1, with D possibly matching TRBD1 (5 bases). CDR1 and CDR2 from the germline V gene are DFQATT and SNEGSKA (reference sequence). The V and J ends lost 1 base and 7 bases respectively, with 13 bases between them. The CDR3 is 13 residues long. CDR3 bases: TGCAGTGCTAGAGTTCCAGGGAAGGTTGAAGCTTTCTTT. It is translated as CSARVPGKVEAFF.

This clonotype was seen more than once but under ten times. V and J are TRBV12-3 or TRBV12-4 and TRBJ1-6; tentatively, D is TRBD1 (6 bases). V shed 3 bases and J shed 1 base, with 10 bases lying between them. This CDR3 is built from 16 residues. The CDR3 protein is CASSFHRGSYNSPLHF. CDR3 coding DNA: TGTGCCAGCAGTTTTCATAGGGGGTCCTATAATTCACCCCTCCACTTT.

The count of this clonotype is one. The chain has TRBV20-1 and TRBJ2-2, with 13 positions matching TRBD2. With 0 bases clipped from V and 5 bases from J, the junction kept 9 bases outside the gene matches. The CDR3 extends over 18 amino acids. Germline-derived CDR1 and CDR2 are DFQATT and SNEGSKA (reference sequence). Here the CDR3 reads CSARDPRTSGRGTGELFF. The CDR3 DNA follows: TGCAGTGCTAGAGATCCAAGGACTAGCGGGAGAGGAACCGGGGAGCTGTTTTTT.

This chain connects TRBV7-8 to TRBJ1-4; 7 bases map to TRBD1. Per the germline V gene, CDR1 is SGHVS and CDR2 is FQNEAQ. CDR3 length equals 15 residues. V shed 10 bases, J shed 5 bases, and the junction held 13 bases outside the gene matches. CDR3 nucleotide sequence: TGTGCCACCGCACACGGACAGGTTAAGAATGAAAAACTGTTTTTT. This encodes CATAHGQVKNEKLFF. Full variable domain (outside the CDR3, taken from reference TRBV7-8 and TRBJ1-4): GAGVSQSPRYKVAKRGQDVALRCDPISGHVSLFWYQQALGQGPEFLTYFQNEAQLDKSGLPSDRFFAERPEGSVSTLKIQRTQQEDSAVYLCATAHGQVKNEKLFFGSGTQLSVL.

The V call is TRBV28, the J call TRBJ1-2; TRBD1 might be the D (5 bases). The CDR3 consists of 13 residues. CDR1 and CDR2 from the germline V gene are MDHEN and SYDVKM. The germline V and J ends were trimmed by 8 bases and 4 bases, with 14 bases remaining between them. The CDR3 DNA reads as TGTGCCAGCGATGCGGTGGGGGGCTATGGCTACACCTTC. It yields the protein CASDAVGGYGYTF.

This clonotype occurred a few times. The gene calls are TRBV6-5 and TRBJ2-3, with TRBD1 as a possible D gene (6 bases). The germline gives CDR1 MNHEY, CDR2 SVGAGI. V gave up 6 bases and J gave up 0 bases, with 13 bases separating them. This CDR3 region has 15 residues. The CDR3 coding sequence is TGTGCCAGCAGCAGACAGGATTCTAGCACAGATACGCAGTATTTT. As protein: CASSRQDSSTDTQYF.

The chain is built from TRBV6-6 and TRBJ1-2; tentative D call: TRBD1 (6 bases). This CDR3 spans 14 amino acids. The germline V gene has CDR1 MNHNY and CDR2 SVGAGI (reference sequence). With 5 bases removed from V and 7 bases from J, the gap between germline ends came to 17 bases. For the CDR3, the DNA is TGTGCCAGCAGTCCCCCCGGGGGGGCTGGTGGCTACACCTTC. It encodes CASSPPGGAGGYTF.

In this sample, this clonotype turned up many times. This chain links TRBV19 with TRBJ2-3; 8 nucleotides agree with TRBD2. The J segment lost 4 bases and the V segment lost 3 bases, leaving 6 bases of the junction unmatched. The CDR3 spans 15 residues. CDR1 and CDR2 from the germline V gene are LNHDA and SQIVND (reference sequence). The CDR3 DNA reads TGTGCCAGTAGTATGAGCGCGGGAGGTGCAGATACGCAGTATTTT. It codes for CASSMSAGGADTQYF. The complete variable domain, with remaining parts taken from reference TRBV19 and TRBJ2-3, reads DGGITQSPKYLFRKEGQNVTLSCEQNLNHDAMYWYRQDPGQGLRLIYYSQIVNDFQKGDIAEGYSVSREKKESFPLTVTSAQKNPTAFYLCASSMSAGGADTQYFGPGTRLTVL.

This clonotype was seen a few times. The V gene is TRBV20-1, the J gene TRBJ1-1, with D tentatively TRBD1 (6 bases). The germline V and J ends were trimmed by 3 bases and 3 bases, with 26 bases remaining between them. The CDR3 is 18 amino acids. Germline-derived CDR1 and CDR2 are DFQATT and SNEGSKA (reference sequence). The DNA of the CDR3 is TGCAGTGCTAGCTTTCAGGGGCGCTACATTCTAGGGGACACTGAAGCTTTCTTT. Translating gives CSASFQGRYILGDTEAFF.